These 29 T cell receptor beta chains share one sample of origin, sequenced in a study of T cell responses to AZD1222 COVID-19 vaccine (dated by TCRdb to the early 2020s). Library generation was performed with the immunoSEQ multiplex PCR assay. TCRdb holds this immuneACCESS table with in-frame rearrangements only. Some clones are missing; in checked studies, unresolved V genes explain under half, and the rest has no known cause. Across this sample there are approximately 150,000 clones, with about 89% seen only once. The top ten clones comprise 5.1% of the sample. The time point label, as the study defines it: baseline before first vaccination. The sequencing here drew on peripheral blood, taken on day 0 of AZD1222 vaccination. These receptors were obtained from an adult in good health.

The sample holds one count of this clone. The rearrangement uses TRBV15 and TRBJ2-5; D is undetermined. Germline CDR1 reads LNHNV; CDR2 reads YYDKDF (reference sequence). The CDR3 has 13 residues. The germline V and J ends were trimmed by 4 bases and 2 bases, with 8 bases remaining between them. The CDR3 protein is CATSIRLQETQYF. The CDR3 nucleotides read TGTGCCACCAGCATACGTCTTCAAGAGACCCAGTACTTC.

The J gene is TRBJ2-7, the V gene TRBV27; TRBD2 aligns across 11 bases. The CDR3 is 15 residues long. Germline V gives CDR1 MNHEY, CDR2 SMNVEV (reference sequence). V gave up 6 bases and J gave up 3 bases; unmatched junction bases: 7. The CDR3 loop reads CASSSGLAGLYEQYF. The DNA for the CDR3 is TGTGCCAGCAGCTCCGGACTAGCGGGCCTCTACGAGCAGTACTTC.

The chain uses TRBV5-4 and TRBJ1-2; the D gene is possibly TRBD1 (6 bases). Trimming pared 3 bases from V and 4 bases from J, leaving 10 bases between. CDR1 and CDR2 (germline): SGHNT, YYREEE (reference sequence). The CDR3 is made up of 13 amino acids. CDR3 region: CASSWGHSYGYTF. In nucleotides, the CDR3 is TGTGCCAGCAGCTGGGGACATAGCTATGGCTACACCTTC.

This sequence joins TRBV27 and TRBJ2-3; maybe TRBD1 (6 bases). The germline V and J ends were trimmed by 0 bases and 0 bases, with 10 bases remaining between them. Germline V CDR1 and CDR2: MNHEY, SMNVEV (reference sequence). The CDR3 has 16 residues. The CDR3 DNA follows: TGTGCCAGCAGTTTATCGGCACAGGGTAGCACAGATACGCAGTATTTT. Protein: CASSLSAQGSTDTQYF.

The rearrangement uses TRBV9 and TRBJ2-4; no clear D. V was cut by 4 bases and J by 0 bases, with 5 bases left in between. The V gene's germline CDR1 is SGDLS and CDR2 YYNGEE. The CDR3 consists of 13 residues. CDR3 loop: CASSSGAKNIQYF. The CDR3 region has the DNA TGTGCCAGCAGCTCAGGAGCCAAAAACATTCAGTACTTC.

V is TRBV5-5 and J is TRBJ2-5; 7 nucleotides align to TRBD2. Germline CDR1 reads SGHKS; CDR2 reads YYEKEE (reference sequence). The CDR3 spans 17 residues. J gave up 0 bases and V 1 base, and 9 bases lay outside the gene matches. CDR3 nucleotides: TGTGCCAGCAGCTTGAGACCTGGGACTACCGACCAAGAGACCCAGTACTTC. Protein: CASSLRPGTTDQETQYF.

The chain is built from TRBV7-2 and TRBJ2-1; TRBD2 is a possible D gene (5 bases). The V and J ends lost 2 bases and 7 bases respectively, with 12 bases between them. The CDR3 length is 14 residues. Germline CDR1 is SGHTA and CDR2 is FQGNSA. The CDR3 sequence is CASSLSRGLNEQFF. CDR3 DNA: TGTGCCAGCAGCTTAAGCAGAGGGCTAAATGAGCAGTTCTTC.

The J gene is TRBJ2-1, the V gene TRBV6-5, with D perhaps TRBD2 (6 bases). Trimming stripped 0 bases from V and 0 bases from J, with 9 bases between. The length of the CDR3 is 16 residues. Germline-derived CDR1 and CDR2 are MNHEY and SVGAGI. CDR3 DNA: TGTGCCAGCAGTTACTCCACGGGAGCCTCCTACAATGAGCAGTTCTTC. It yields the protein CASSYSTGASYNEQFF.

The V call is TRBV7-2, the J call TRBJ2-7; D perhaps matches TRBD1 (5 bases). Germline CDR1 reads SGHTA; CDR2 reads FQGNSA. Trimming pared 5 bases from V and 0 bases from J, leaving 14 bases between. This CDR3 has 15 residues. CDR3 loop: CASSSQGLSSYEQYF. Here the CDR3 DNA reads TGTGCCAGCAGCAGCCAGGGCCTGAGCTCCTACGAGCAGTACTTC. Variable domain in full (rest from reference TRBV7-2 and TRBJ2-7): GAGVSQSPSNKVTEKGKDVELRCDPISGHTALYWYRQSLGQGLEFLIYFQGNSAPDKSGLPSDRFSAERTGGSVSTLTIQRTQQEDSAVYLCASSSQGLSSYEQYFGPGTRLTVT.

The CDR3 DNA sequence: TGTGCCAGCAGCCAAGAGGGGGGCGGGATCTACGAGCAGTACTTC. Translation gives CASSQEGGGIYEQYF. The gene calls are TRBV4-2 and TRBJ2-7; D could derive from TRBD1 or TRBD2 (6 bases each). From germline, CDR1 is LGHNA and CDR2 YNFKEQ. This CDR3 region has 15 residues. V lost 0 bases, J lost 3 bases, and 12 bases lay in between.

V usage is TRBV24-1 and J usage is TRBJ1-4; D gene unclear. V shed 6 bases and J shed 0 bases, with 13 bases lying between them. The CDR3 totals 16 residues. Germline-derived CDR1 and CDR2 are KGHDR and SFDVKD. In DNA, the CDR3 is TGTGCCACCAGTCTCACACAACTTGCAACTAATGAAAAACTGTTTTTT. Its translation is CATSLTQLATNEKLFF.

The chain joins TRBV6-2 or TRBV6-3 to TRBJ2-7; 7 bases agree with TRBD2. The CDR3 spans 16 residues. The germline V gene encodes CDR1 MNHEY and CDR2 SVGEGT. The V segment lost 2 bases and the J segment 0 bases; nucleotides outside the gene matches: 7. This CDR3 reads CASSYNPGGYSYEQYF. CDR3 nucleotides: TGTGCCAGCAGTTACAATCCGGGAGGCTACTCCTACGAGCAGTACTTC.

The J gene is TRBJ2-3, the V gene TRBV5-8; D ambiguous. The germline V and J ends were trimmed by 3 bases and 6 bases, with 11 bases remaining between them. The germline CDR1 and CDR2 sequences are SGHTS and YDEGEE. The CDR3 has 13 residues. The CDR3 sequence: CASSWARMDTQYF. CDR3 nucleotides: TGTGCCAGCAGCTGGGCAAGAATGGATACGCAGTATTTT.

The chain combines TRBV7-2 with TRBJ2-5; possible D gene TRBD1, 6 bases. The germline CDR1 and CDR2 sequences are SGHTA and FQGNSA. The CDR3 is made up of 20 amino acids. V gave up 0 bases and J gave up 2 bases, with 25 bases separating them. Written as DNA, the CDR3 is TGTGCCAGCAGCTTAGCGCCAAATCTAAGGTGGGGGCCGAATCAAGAGACCCAGTACTTC. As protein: CASSLAPNLRWGPNQETQYF.

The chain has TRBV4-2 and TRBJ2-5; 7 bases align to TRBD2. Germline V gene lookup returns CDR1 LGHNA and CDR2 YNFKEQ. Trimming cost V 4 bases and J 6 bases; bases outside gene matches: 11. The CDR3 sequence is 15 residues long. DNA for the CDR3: TGTGCCAGCAGCCCCGGCGAGCGGGAAACCCAGACCCAGTACTTC. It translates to CASSPGERETQTQYF.

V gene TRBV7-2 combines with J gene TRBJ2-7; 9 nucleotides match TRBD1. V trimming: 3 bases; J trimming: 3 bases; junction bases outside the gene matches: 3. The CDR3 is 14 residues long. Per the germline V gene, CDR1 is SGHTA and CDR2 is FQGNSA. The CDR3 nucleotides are TGTGCCAGCAGCTTCGGACAGGGGAGCTACGAGCAGTACTTC. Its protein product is CASSFGQGSYEQYF.

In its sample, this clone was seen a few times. As DNA, the CDR3 is TGTGCCAGCAGGACCCCCGGGCCGCGTGGCGAGCAGTACTTC. Translation gives CASRTPGPRGEQYF. The chain has TRBV6-5 and TRBJ2-7; no definite D call. Germline V gene sequence: CDR1 MNHEY, CDR2 SVGAGI. This CDR3 region has 14 residues. V was pared by 6 bases and J by 6 bases, with 18 bases between.

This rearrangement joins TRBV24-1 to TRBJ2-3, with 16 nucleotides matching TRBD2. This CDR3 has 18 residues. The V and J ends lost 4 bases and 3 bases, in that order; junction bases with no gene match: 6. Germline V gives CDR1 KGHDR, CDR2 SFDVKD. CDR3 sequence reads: CATSEPLGLAGGTDTQYF. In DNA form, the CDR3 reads TGTGCCACCAGTGAACCTTTGGGACTAGCGGGAGGGACAGATACGCAGTATTTT.

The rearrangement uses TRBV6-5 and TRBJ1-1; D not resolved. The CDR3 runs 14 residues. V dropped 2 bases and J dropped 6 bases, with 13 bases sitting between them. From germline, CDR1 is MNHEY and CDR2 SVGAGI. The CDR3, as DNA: TGTGCCAGCAGTTACGACCCGTCCTCGGCTGAAGCTTTCTTT. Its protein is CASSYDPSSAEAFF.

As DNA, the CDR3 is TGTGCCAGCTCACCGTCAGGCCCGGGGAATTCACCCCTCCACTTT. Its translation is CASSPSGPGNSPLHF. The genes are TRBV18 and TRBJ1-6; the D is unclear. The CDR3 length is 15 residues. Deletions cut 3 bases from V and 7 bases from J, with 13 bases between. Germline V gene sequence: CDR1 KGHSH, CDR2 LQKENI.

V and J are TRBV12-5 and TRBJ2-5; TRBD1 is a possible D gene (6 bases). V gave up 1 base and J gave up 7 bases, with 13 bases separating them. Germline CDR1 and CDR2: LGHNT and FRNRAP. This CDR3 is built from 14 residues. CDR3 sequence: CASGLGGLGATQYF. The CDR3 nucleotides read TGTGCTAGTGGTTTGGGGGGATTGGGGGCGACCCAGTACTTC.

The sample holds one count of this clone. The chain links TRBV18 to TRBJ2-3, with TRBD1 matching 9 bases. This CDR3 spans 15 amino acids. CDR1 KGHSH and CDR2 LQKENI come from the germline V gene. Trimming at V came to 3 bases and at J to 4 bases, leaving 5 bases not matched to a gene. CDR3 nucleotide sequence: TGTGCCAGCTCACCTCCGGGACAGGGATCAGATACGCAGTATTTT. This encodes CASSPPGQGSDTQYF.

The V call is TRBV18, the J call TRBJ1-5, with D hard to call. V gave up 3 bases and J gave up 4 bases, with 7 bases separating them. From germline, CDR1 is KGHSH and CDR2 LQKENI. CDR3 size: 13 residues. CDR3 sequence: CASSPSGNQPQHF. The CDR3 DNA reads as TGTGCCAGCTCACCGTCCGGTAATCAGCCCCAGCATTTT. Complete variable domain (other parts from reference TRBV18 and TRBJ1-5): NAGVMQNPRHLVRRRGQEARLRCSPMKGHSHVYWYRQLPEEGLKFMVYLQKENIIDESGMPKERFSAEFPKEGPSILRIQQVVRGDSAAYFCASSPSGNQPQHFGDGTRLSIL.

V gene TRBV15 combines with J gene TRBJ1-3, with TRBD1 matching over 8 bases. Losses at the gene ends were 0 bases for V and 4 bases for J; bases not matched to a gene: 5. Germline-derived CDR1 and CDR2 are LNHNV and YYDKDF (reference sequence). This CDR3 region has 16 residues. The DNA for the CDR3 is TGTGCCACCAGCAGAGAGAACAGGGGGGACGGAAACACCATATATTTT. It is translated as CATSRENRGDGNTIYF.

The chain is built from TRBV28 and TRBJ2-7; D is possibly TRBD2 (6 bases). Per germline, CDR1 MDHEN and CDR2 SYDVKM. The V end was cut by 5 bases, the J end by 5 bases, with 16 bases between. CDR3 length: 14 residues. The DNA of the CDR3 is TGTGCCAGCAGTCCCCCCCGGGGCGGGGACGAGCAGTACTTC. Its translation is CASSPPRGGDEQYF.

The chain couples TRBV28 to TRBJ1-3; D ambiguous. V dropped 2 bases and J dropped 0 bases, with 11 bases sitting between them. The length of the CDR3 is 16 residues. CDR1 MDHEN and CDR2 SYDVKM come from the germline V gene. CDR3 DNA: TGTGCCAGCAGTTTAGTTGGAACAATCTCTGGAAACACCATATATTTT. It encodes CASSLVGTISGNTIYF.

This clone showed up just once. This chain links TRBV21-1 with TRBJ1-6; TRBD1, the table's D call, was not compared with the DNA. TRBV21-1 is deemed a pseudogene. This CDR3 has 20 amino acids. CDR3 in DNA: TGTGCCAGCAGCGCCCCCTCATGGGACAGACTCCGAGTATATAATTCACCCCTCCACTTT. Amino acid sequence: CASSAPSWDRLRVYNSPLHF.

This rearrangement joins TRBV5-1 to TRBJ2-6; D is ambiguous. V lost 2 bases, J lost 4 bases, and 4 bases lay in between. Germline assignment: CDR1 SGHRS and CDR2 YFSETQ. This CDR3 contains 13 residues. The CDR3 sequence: CASSLEGANVLTF. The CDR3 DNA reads TGCGCCAGCAGCTTAGAAGGGGCCAACGTCCTGACTTTC.

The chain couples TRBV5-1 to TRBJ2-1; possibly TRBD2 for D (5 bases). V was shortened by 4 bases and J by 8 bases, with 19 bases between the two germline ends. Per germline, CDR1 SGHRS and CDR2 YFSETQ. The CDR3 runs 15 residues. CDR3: CASSPGPGWTYEQFF. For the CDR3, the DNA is TGCGCCAGCAGCCCAGGACCGGGGTGGACCTATGAGCAGTTCTTC.